The entry that follows covers one TCR beta chain sequence. This specimen belongs to a study of blood T cell repertoires in COVID-19. Study context: There were acute and convalescent COVID-19 samples, and they came from the United States, Italy and Spain. T cells, B-cell-depleted T cells, or PBMCs supplied cDNA or gDNA.

The CDR3 is made up of 16 amino acids. CDR1 and CDR2 (germline): SGHRS, YFSETQ. Trimming cost V 0 bases and J 3 bases, with 13 bases left between them. Authors' analysis steps: Amplifying reference gene primers gave estimates of nucleated cell counts. The table came from immunoSEQ multiplex PCR; TCRdb's copy has only in-frame clones and leaves some out. That table supplies the V and J calls and clone size; D and trimming were determined from the DNA. Among some 83,000 clones listed, about 78% were seen once. The clonotype originates from a woman at least 80 years old with acute or convalescent COVID-19. This chain links TRBV5-1 with TRBJ2-4; D is possibly TRBD2 (6 bases). Sequencing was performed on peripheral blood. The CDR3 here is CASSLGLVEIKNIQYF. DNA for the CDR3: TGCGCCAGCAGCTTGGGACTAGTCGAGATCAAAAACATTCAGTACTTC.